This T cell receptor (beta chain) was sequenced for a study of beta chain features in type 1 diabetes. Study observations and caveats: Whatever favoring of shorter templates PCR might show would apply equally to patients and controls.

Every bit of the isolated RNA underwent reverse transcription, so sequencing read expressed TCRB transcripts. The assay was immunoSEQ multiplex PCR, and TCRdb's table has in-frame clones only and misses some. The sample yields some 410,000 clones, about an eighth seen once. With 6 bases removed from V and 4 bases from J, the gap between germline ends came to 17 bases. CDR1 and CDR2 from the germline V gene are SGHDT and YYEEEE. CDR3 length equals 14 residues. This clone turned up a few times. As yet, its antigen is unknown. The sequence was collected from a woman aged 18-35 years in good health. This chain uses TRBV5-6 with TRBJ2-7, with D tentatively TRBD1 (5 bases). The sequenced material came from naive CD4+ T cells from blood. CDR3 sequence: CASKVAQVGYEQYF. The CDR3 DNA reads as TGTGCCAGCAAGGTGGCACAGGTTGGATACGAGCAGTACTTC.